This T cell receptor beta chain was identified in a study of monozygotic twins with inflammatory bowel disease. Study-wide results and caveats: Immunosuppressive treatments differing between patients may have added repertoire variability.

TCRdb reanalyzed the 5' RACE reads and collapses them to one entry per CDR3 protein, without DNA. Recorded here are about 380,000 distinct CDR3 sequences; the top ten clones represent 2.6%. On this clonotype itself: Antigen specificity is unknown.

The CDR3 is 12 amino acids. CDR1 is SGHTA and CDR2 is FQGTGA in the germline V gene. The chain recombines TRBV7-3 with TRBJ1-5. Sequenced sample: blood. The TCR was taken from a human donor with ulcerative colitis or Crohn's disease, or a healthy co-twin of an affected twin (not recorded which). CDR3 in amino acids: CASSLIVQPQHF.